This T cell receptor beta chain was retrieved from a study of identical twins. V was pared by 6 bases and J by 8 bases, with 22 bases between. Germline V gene sequence: CDR1 MGHRA, CDR2 YSYEKL. This CDR3 region has 15 residues. Remarks on this clonotype: Antigen: not known.

Study results and limitations: In beta out-of-frame sequences, the excess sharing between twins was weaker. Within cord blood, abundant beta clonotypes carried fewer insertions, but memory repertoires showed no such trend.

A single record per CDR3 protein comes from TCRdb applying MiXCR to the 5' RACE reads. This sample has about 920,000 distinct CDR3 sequences, with 9% to 15% found just once. The data also belong to a second study, concerning yellow fever vaccine responses in identical twins.

The chain recombines TRBV4-1 with TRBJ1-1; tentatively, D is TRBD1 (5 bases). Sequenced input: PBMCs. The receptor's source is a woman between 18 and 29 years old in good health. CDR3: CASSRSRIQVEEAFF. CDR3 in DNA: TGCGCCAGCAGTCGATCCAGAATACAGGTAGAAGAAGCTTTCTTT.